Listed here are 23 T cell receptor beta chains from one sample, sequenced in a study of T cell responses to AZD1222 COVID-19 vaccine. Repertoires were generated with immunoSEQ multiplex PCR, while TCRdb's copy carries only in-frame clones and drops some. The sample holds 200,000 or so clones; about 94% are singletons and the top ten take 9.2%. The material was peripheral blood, obtained on day 0 of AZD1222 vaccination. These receptors were collected from an adult in good health.

As DNA, the CDR3 is TGTGCCAGCAACAGGGGGAGTGGGGGACAGGGTACAGATACGCAGTATTTT. It translates to CASNRGSGGQGTDTQYF. This rearrangement joins TRBV7-9 to TRBJ2-3; 9 bases are shared with TRBD1. The V and J ends lost 7 bases and 3 bases, in that order; junction bases with no gene match: 14. CDR3 size: 17 residues. Germline CDR1 and CDR2: SEHNR and FQNEAQ (reference sequence).

The gene calls are TRBV7-2 and TRBJ2-7; D assignment may be TRBD1 or TRBD2 (5 bases each). This CDR3 is built from 13 residues. V dropped 1 base and J dropped 6 bases, with 10 bases sitting between them. Per germline, CDR1 SGHTA and CDR2 FQGNSA. The chain's CDR3 is CASSLVGVSEQYF. The CDR3, as DNA: TGTGCCAGCAGCTTAGTGGGGGTCAGCGAGCAGTACTTC.

This clone was picked up one time. In nucleotides, the CDR3 is TGTGCCAGCAGCCATGACAGGGCGGTTAGCTACGAGCAGTACTTC. As protein: CASSHDRAVSYEQYF. The rearrangement links TRBV28 to TRBJ2-7; 7 nucleotides agree with TRBD1. After removal of 6 bases from V and 3 bases from J, the junction contained 11 bases not matched to a gene. The CDR3 covers 15 residues. Germline V gene data show CDR1 as MDHEN and CDR2 as SYDVKM.

The chain links TRBV5-4 to TRBJ2-7; 7 bases line up with TRBD2. This CDR3 region has 14 residues. The germline V gene has CDR1 SGHNT and CDR2 YYREEE (reference sequence). V lost 3 bases, J lost 2 bases, and 5 bases stayed unmatched. CDR3 loop: CASSWRAGAYEQYF. In DNA form, the CDR3 reads TGTGCCAGCAGCTGGAGGGCGGGGGCCTACGAGCAGTACTTC.

This rearrangement joins TRBV6-5 to TRBJ1-2; no definite D call. Germline V gene lookup returns CDR1 MNHEY and CDR2 SVGAGI. V was shortened by 2 bases and J by 4 bases, with 11 bases between the two germline ends. CDR3 length: 14 amino acids. In DNA, the CDR3 is TGTGCCAGCAGTTACGAGGGAGTGGGCTATGGCTACACCTTC. It translates to CASSYEGVGYGYTF.

The gene calls are TRBV30 and TRBJ1-3, with D tentatively TRBD1 (5 bases). CDR3 length: 14 amino acids. Germline V lookup: CDR1 GTSNPN, CDR2 SVGIG (reference sequence). Trimming took 7 bases from V and 7 from J, leaving 20 bases between them. CDR3 nucleotides: TGTGCCTCCCAGAGAGGGGCCGGTTCGAACACCATATATTTT. Its translation is CASQRGAGSNTIYF.

CDR3 coding DNA: TGTGCCAGCAGTAGGGCGGAGAGGCGCACTGAAGCTTTCTTT. Encoded protein: CASSRAERRTEAFF. The genes are TRBV6-5 and TRBJ1-1; D gene uncertain. This CDR3 has 14 residues. Germline CDR1 is MNHEY and CDR2 is SVGAGI. V dropped 5 bases and J dropped 4 bases, with 14 bases sitting between them.

V is TRBV15 and J is TRBJ1-1; D might be TRBD1 (5 bases). V was pared by 2 bases and J by 4 bases, with 11 bases between. The germline V gene has CDR1 LNHNV and CDR2 YYDKDF (reference sequence). CDR3 length equals 14 residues. CDR3 protein: CATSRQGGITEAFF. The DNA for the CDR3 is TGTGCCACCAGCAGACAGGGCGGGATCACTGAAGCTTTCTTT.

The gene calls are TRBV10-3 and TRBJ1-2; 8 positions agree with TRBD1. The CDR3 is 16 amino acids. The germline V gene encodes CDR1 ENHRY and CDR2 SYGVKD. V lost 4 bases and J lost 3; bases outside the gene matches: 10. The CDR3 region has the DNA TGTGCCATCAGTGGTTTACTACAGGGGGATCACTATGGCTACACCTTC. Protein: CAISGLLQGDHYGYTF.

This chain connects TRBV9 to TRBJ2-2; the D gene is possibly TRBD2 (5 bases). The germline CDR1 and CDR2 sequences are SGDLS and YYNGEE. The CDR3 covers 24 residues. V lost 6 bases and J lost 0, with 39 bases in between. The CDR3 sequence is CASITNFWGARSQPPSSNTGELFF. The CDR3 DNA reads as TGTGCCAGCATCACTAACTTCTGGGGAGCTAGATCCCAGCCCCCTTCTTCGAACACCGGGGAGCTGTTTTTT.

The V gene is TRBV6-2 or TRBV6-3, the J gene TRBJ2-7, with D uncertain. The germline gives CDR1 MNHEY, CDR2 SVGEGT. V lost 0 bases to trimming and J lost 4 bases, with 10 bases between them. The CDR3 sequence is 14 residues long. The CDR3 coding sequence is TGTGCCAGCAGTTACTCGAATACGGGTTACGAGCAGTACTTC. Its translation is CASSYSNTGYEQYF.

This chain joins TRBV19 and TRBJ1-6; D perhaps matches TRBD1 (6 bases). The germline CDR1 and CDR2 sequences are LNHDA and SQIVND (reference sequence). The CDR3 has 15 amino acids. Trimming pared 6 bases from V and 6 bases from J, leaving 15 bases between. CDR3 sequence: CASRSGRGTNSPLHF. CDR3 DNA sequence: TGTGCCAGTAGATCTGGGAGGGGGACTAATTCACCCCTCCACTTT.

The chain links TRBV15 to TRBJ2-1; D may be TRBD1 (6 bases). The germline gives CDR1 LNHNV, CDR2 YYDKDF (reference sequence). This CDR3 spans 13 amino acids. V lost 4 bases to trimming and J lost 6 bases, with 10 bases between them. The CDR3 here is CATSITGSNEQFF. In DNA form, the CDR3 reads TGTGCCACCAGCATAACAGGGAGCAATGAGCAGTTCTTC.

The genes are TRBV14 and TRBJ1-1; weak D call: TRBD1 (5 bases). The CDR3 has 16 residues. CDR1 and CDR2 (germline): SGHDN, FVKESK. The V gene lost 0 bases and the J gene lost 1 base, with 12 bases spanning the gap. This CDR3 is CASSQDLGRGNTEAFF. The CDR3 region has the DNA TGTGCCAGCAGCCAAGATCTCGGGAGGGGGAACACTGAAGCTTTCTTT.

The chain is built from TRBV11-3 and TRBJ1-1, with D perhaps matching TRBD1 (5 bases). This CDR3 contains 13 residues. Germline V gives CDR1 SGHNT, CDR2 YENEEA. Trimming took 5 bases from V and 1 from J, leaving 8 bases between them. The CDR3 reads CASSKGQNTEAFF. DNA for the CDR3: TGTGCCAGCAGCAAAGGACAGAACACTGAAGCTTTCTTT.

The V call is TRBV13, the J call TRBJ1-4; TRBD1 is a possible D gene (6 bases). The CDR3 runs to 15 residues. Germline V gene sequence: CDR1 PRHDT, CDR2 FYEKMQ (reference sequence). V was cut by 5 bases and J by 3 bases, with 13 bases left in between. The CDR3 nucleotides are TGTGCCAGCAGCGCTAACAGGGAACCTAATGAAAAACTGTTTTTT. Translating gives CASSANREPNEKLFF.

The chain employs TRBV24-1 and TRBJ2-1; 9 bases are a match to TRBD1. CDR1 and CDR2 from the germline V gene are KGHDR and SFDVKD. The ends lost 4 bases at V and 7 bases at J; junction bases unmatched: 1. The CDR3 contains 13 residues. CDR3 sequence (DNA): TGTGCCACCAGTGACGGGACAGGGAATGAGCAGTTCTTC. Its translation is CATSDGTGNEQFF.

The rearrangement joins TRBV4-1 to TRBJ2-7, with 10 bases aligning to TRBD2. Per the germline V gene, CDR1 is MGHRA and CDR2 is YSYEKL. The CDR3 contains 16 residues. Trimming cost V 6 bases and J 2 bases; bases outside gene matches: 10. Here the CDR3 reads CASSQSLAGVTYEQYF. CDR3 in DNA: TGCGCCAGCAGTCAATCTCTAGCGGGAGTAACCTACGAGCAGTACTTC.

This chain links TRBV6-5 with TRBJ2-7; 8 positions agree with TRBD1. Germline values: CDR1 MNHEY, CDR2 SVGAGI. This CDR3 has 13 amino acids. The V gene end was trimmed by 8 bases and the J gene end by 0 bases; junction bases not matched to a gene: 3. The DNA of the CDR3 is TGTGCCAGCCGGACAGGGACCTCCTACGAGCAGTACTTC. Residues: CASRTGTSYEQYF.

The chain employs TRBV3-1 (or the pseudogene TRBV3-2) and TRBJ2-2; perhaps D is TRBD1 or TRBD2 (5 bases each). Germline-derived CDR1 and CDR2 are LGHDT and YNNKEL (reference sequence). V lost 2 bases and J 2 bases, leaving 9 bases between the germline ends. The CDR3 has 15 residues. The CDR3 loop reads CASSQLRGNTGELFF. CDR3 DNA sequence: TGTGCCAGCAGCCAATTGAGGGGAAACACCGGGGAGCTGTTTTTT.

This clone was counted once. The chain links TRBV27 to TRBJ1-1; no clear D gene. The CDR3 spans 14 residues. V lost 3 bases and J 0 bases, leaving 8 bases between the germline ends. CDR1 and CDR2 from the germline V gene are MNHEY and SMNVEV (reference sequence). CDR3 sequence: CASSFVSVNTEAFF. CDR3 DNA sequence: TGTGCCAGCAGTTTTGTGTCGGTGAACACTGAAGCTTTCTTT.

CDR3 amino acids: CASSQGPSDGYTF. The CDR3 nucleotides read TGTGCCAGCAGCCAAGGACCATCCGATGGCTACACCTTC. The chain recombines TRBV7-2 with TRBJ1-2, with D hard to call. The length of the CDR3 is 13 residues. Germline CDR1 is SGHTA and CDR2 is FQGNSA. Trimming removed 5 bases at V and 6 bases at J, with 13 bases between.

This chain joins TRBV5-1 and TRBJ1-5; D possibly corresponds to TRBD1 (6 bases). The germline V gene encodes CDR1 SGHRS and CDR2 YFSETQ. The germline V and J ends were trimmed by 4 bases and 2 bases, with 13 bases remaining between them. The CDR3 loop spans 15 amino acids. CDR3 in amino acids: CASSPGATGNQPQHF. The CDR3 DNA reads TGCGCCAGCAGCCCGGGGGCTACGGGCAATCAGCCCCAGCATTTT.